The 10 T cell receptor beta chains below all came from one sample that was sequenced in a study of blood T cell repertoires in COVID-19. TCRdb's table, derived via immunoSEQ multiplex PCR, lists solely in-frame clones and lacks some. Found here are about 220,000 clones, 82% of them singletons; the top ten hold approximately 8%. The sequencing sample was made of peripheral blood. All receptors come from a woman at least 80 years old with COVID-19, enrolled during active disease.

This clone showed up just a few times. The chain uses TRBV15 and TRBJ1-2; no clear D gene. The CDR3 runs to 13 residues. CDR1 LNHNV and CDR2 YYDKDF come from the germline V gene (reference sequence). Trimming took 3 bases from V and 5 from J, leaving 10 bases between them. This CDR3 is CATSSWGGYGYTF. CDR3 bases: TGTGCCACCAGCAGCTGGGGAGGGTATGGCTACACCTTC. Filled out from reference TRBV15 and TRBJ1-2, the complete variable domain reads DAMVIQNPRYQVTQFGKPVTLSCSQTLNHNVMYWYQQKSSQAPKLLFHYYDKDFNNEADTPDNFQSRRPNTSFCFLDIRSPGLGDTAMYLCATSSWGGYGYTFGSGTRLTVV.

This chain joins TRBV6-6 and TRBJ2-7, with TRBD1 identical over 10 bases. The CDR3 runs to 15 residues. CDR1 is MNHNY and CDR2 is SVGAGI in the germline V gene (reference sequence). Germline trimming cut 5 bases from V and 4 bases from J; bases unmatched to any gene: 8. CDR3 residues: CASSGRDRGQYEQYF. CDR3 in DNA: TGTGCCAGCAGTGGACGCGACAGGGGGCAATACGAGCAGTACTTC.

This rearrangement joins TRBV6-5 to TRBJ1-2; 9 positions agree with TRBD1. Trimming cost V 0 bases and J 2 bases; bases outside gene matches: 1. The CDR3 sequence is 15 residues long. Germline lookup yields CDR1 MNHEY and CDR2 SVGAGI. CDR3 loop: CASSYSGTGNYGYTF. The CDR3 nucleotides read TGTGCCAGCAGTTACTCGGGGACAGGGAACTATGGCTACACCTTC.

CDR3 bases: TGTGCTAGTGGTTTGGGGACACAGGCGGCGGGAACAGATACGCAGTATTTT. Translated, it gives CASGLGTQAAGTDTQYF. The chain links TRBV12-5 to TRBJ2-3; TRBD2 is a possible D gene (6 bases). The germline gives CDR1 LGHNT, CDR2 FRNRAP. The CDR3 has 17 residues. Trimming took 1 base from V and 3 from J, leaving 17 bases between them.

The J gene is TRBJ2-3, the V gene TRBV24-1; D remains unclear. The CDR3 loop spans 15 amino acids. Germline loops: CDR1 KGHDR, CDR2 SFDVKD. V was pared by 3 bases and J by 4 bases, with 13 bases between. CDR3 DNA: TGTGCCACCAGTGATCCGGGTACCCTGGCAGATACGCAGTATTTT. Translating gives CATSDPGTLADTQYF.

This clone has only a few counts. The rearrangement links TRBV3-1 (or the pseudogene TRBV3-2) to TRBJ2-1, with D possibly being TRBD2 (6 bases). Germline V CDR1 and CDR2: LGHDT, YNNKEL (reference sequence). Trimming removed 1 base at V and 9 bases at J, with 10 bases between. The CDR3 sequence is 13 residues long. CDR3 DNA sequence: TGTGCCAGCAGCCAAGCGGGGGTTGTTGAGCAGTTCTTC. Amino acid sequence: CASSQAGVVEQFF.

The rearrangement links TRBV30 to TRBJ2-3, with TRBD2 matching 9 bases. Germline V gene lookup returns CDR1 GTSNPN and CDR2 SVGIG (reference sequence). The CDR3 covers 15 residues. J gave up 5 bases and V 3 bases, and 9 bases lay outside the gene matches. This CDR3 reads CAWRRRGGPKDTQYF. The DNA of the CDR3 is TGTGCCTGGAGGAGGCGGGGGGGCCCTAAAGATACGCAGTATTTT.

The chain combines TRBV5-1 with TRBJ1-2, with 10 nucleotides matching TRBD1. CDR3 length equals 14 residues. The ends lost 3 bases at V and 7 bases at J; junction bases unmatched: 6. Germline loops: CDR1 SGHRS, CDR2 YFSETQ. As DNA, the CDR3 is TGCGCCAGCAGCTCTGACAGGGGGCAAGGTGGCTACACCTTC. As protein: CASSSDRGQGGYTF.

The table lists this clone with a count of one. The rearrangement joins TRBV7-9 to TRBJ1-2, with D maybe TRBD1 (6 bases). The V and J ends lost 6 bases and 4 bases respectively, with 24 bases between them. The V gene's germline CDR1 is SEHNR and CDR2 FQNEAQ (reference sequence). CDR3 size: 17 residues. CDR3 sequence: CASRPDQGNEGGYGYTF. DNA for the CDR3: TGTGCCAGCAGACCCGACCAGGGGAATGAGGGCGGCTATGGCTACACCTTC.

The chain's CDR3 is CASSLRGDSEAFF. In DNA form, the CDR3 reads TGTGCCAGCAGTTTAAGGGGGGACAGTGAAGCTTTCTTT. V is TRBV27 and J is TRBJ1-1; 7 bases match TRBD1. The ends lost 2 bases at V and 7 bases at J; junction bases unmatched: 4. The germline gives CDR1 MNHEY, CDR2 SMNVEV (reference sequence). This CDR3 contains 13 residues.